This record covers a single TCR beta chain. No antigen is known for it. This sample stems from a study of T cell responses to AZD1222 COVID-19 vaccine. About the research overall: Both about-4-week and about-12-week second-dose recipients were combined. Findings of the study overall: The peak T cell response came first, and repertoires were sampled only after it. In a largely white British group with more females than males, clonal diversity was possibly underestimated.

TCRdb's table, derived via immunoSEQ multiplex PCR, lists solely in-frame clones and lacks some. In the table there are 150,000 to 200,000 clones, roughly 90% of which are singletons. Per germline, CDR1 LGHNA and CDR2 YSLEER. The V segment lost 5 bases and the J segment 1 base; nucleotides outside the gene matches: 9. The CDR3 is 18 amino acids. This material consisted of peripheral blood, taken on day 0 of AZD1222 vaccination. This chain connects TRBV4-3 to TRBJ2-6; 9 bases match TRBD1. The origin of this receptor is an adult in good health. The CDR3 loop reads CASSIRQGGRSGANVLTF. CDR3 nucleotide sequence: TGCGCCAGCAGCATTCGACAGGGGGGGAGGTCTGGGGCCAACGTCCTGACTTTC.